One sample yielded the 32 T cell receptor beta chains listed below, sequenced in a study of OX40 agonist ivuxolimab in advanced cancers. Some clones are missing from TCRdb's copy, which holds only in-frame ones; the method was immunoSEQ multiplex PCR. The profile shows 25,000 to 30,000 clones, more than 65% of them singletons. Sample: CD4+ or CD8+ T cells sorted from blood, taken in a trial of the OX40 agonist ivuxolimab. These receptor sequences come from an adult with an advanced solid tumor such as melanoma, head and neck, liver or kidney cancer.

The chain is built from TRBV10-3 and TRBJ1-5; possibly TRBD1 for D (5 bases). Germline assignment: CDR1 ENHRY and CDR2 SYGVKD. V lost 10 bases and J lost 4, with 14 bases in between. The CDR3 contains 13 residues. The CDR3 sequence is CATRGQGNQPQHF. Written as DNA, the CDR3 is TGTGCCACCCGGGGTCAGGGTAATCAGCCCCAGCATTTT.

The gene calls are TRBV4-3 and TRBJ2-7, with a weak D call TRBD1 (6 bases). Germline V gene sequence: CDR1 LGHNA, CDR2 YSLEER. The CDR3 extends over 17 amino acids. The germline V and J ends were trimmed by 1 base and 2 bases, with 18 bases remaining between them. The CDR3 DNA sequence: TGCGCCAGCAGCCAAGGCCGCCCTTCAGGGGCCCCCTACGAGCAGTACTTC. Translated, it gives CASSQGRPSGAPYEQYF.

This chain joins TRBV4-3 and TRBJ2-2, with TRBD2 matching over 10 bases. With V trimmed by 5 bases and J by 2 bases, 14 bases remained unmatched. This CDR3 contains 19 residues. Germline V gives CDR1 LGHNA, CDR2 YSLEER. CDR3 residues: CASSDGGALAGTNTGELFF. For the CDR3, the DNA is TGCGCCAGCAGCGACGGCGGTGCACTAGCGGGGACTAACACCGGGGAGCTGTTTTTT.

The chain is built from TRBV9 and TRBJ1-6; no definite D call. Germline V gene sequence: CDR1 SGDLS, CDR2 YYNGEE. The CDR3 is made up of 12 amino acids. Trimming left V 0 bases short and J 9 bases short, with 4 bases between. CDR3 sequence reads: CASSVGVSPLHF. The CDR3 DNA follows: TGTGCCAGCAGCGTAGGAGTTTCACCCCTCCACTTT.

This clone was seen once. V usage is TRBV4-2 and J usage is TRBJ2-2, with a weak D call TRBD2 (7 bases). The V gene's germline CDR1 is LGHNA and CDR2 YNFKEQ. The CDR3 extends over 18 amino acids. Deletions cut 2 bases from V and 5 bases from J, with 21 bases between. The CDR3: CASSQPPSWGGRTGELFF. In DNA form, the CDR3 reads TGTGCCAGCAGCCAACCCCCCTCTTGGGGGGGCCGAACCGGGGAGCTGTTTTTT.

The chain is built from TRBV5-4 and TRBJ2-1; TRBD2 matches 8 bases. Germline CDR1 reads SGHNT; CDR2 reads YYREEE (reference sequence). This CDR3 contains 15 residues. The ends lost 0 bases at V and 5 bases at J; junction bases unmatched: 4. The chain's CDR3 is CASSLEVAGNNEQFF. CDR3 coding DNA: TGTGCCAGCAGCTTGGAGGTAGCGGGGAACAATGAGCAGTTCTTC.

This clone was recorded a few times. The chain is built from TRBV13 and TRBJ2-3, with D maybe TRBD2 (7 bases). From germline, CDR1 is PRHDT and CDR2 FYEKMQ (reference sequence). V lost 5 bases, J lost 0 bases, and 15 bases lay in between. The CDR3 has 16 amino acids. In nucleotides, the CDR3 is TGTGCCAGCAGCGTTAGGGGGGGATGGAGCACAGATACGCAGTATTTT. This encodes CASSVRGGWSTDTQYF.

The V call is TRBV7-8, the J call TRBJ2-4; 8 bases match TRBD1. Losses at the gene ends were 5 bases for V and 8 bases for J; bases not matched to a gene: 14. CDR1 is SGHVS, CDR2 FQNEAQ, per germline. The CDR3 length is 16 residues. CDR3 in amino acids: CASSPETGDPSDIQYF. DNA for the CDR3: TGTGCCAGCAGCCCGGAGACAGGGGACCCCAGCGACATTCAGTACTTC.

The rearrangement joins TRBV5-8 to TRBJ1-2; D is uncertain. The CDR3 spans 14 residues. V lost 0 bases to trimming and J lost 8 bases, with 14 bases between them. Germline V gene lookup returns CDR1 SGHTS and CDR2 YDEGEE. The DNA of the CDR3 is TGTGCCAGCAGCTTGGAATTAGGGATTCGAGGCTACACCTTC. As protein: CASSLELGIRGYTF. Full variable domain (missing parts from reference TRBV5-8 and TRBJ1-2): EAGVTQSPTHLIKTRGQQATLRCSPISGHTSVYWYQQALGLGLQFLLWYDEGEERNRGNFPPRFSGRQFPNYSSELNVNALELEDSALYLCASSLELGIRGYTFGSGTRLTVV.

This sequence joins TRBV11-2 and TRBJ2-4, with D perhaps assigned TRBD1 or TRBD2 (6 bases each). Trimming removed 1 base at V and 8 bases at J, with 15 bases between. CDR1 and CDR2 from the germline V gene are SGHAT and FQNNGV. There are 15 residues in the CDR3. The CDR3 DNA is TGTGCCAGCAGCTTAGTTGGGGGGCACGGGGACATTCAGTACTTC. As protein: CASSLVGGHGDIQYF.

In its sample, this clone ranks as medium-sized (0.01 to 0.1%). The V and J genes are TRBV2 and TRBJ2-7; 8 bases match TRBD2. The CDR3 covers 16 residues. Per the germline V gene, CDR1 is SNHLY and CDR2 is FYNNEI. V shed 8 bases, J shed 2 bases, and the junction held 14 bases outside the gene matches. The CDR3 region is CASAPGGSGVAYEQYF. CDR3 DNA sequence: TGTGCCAGCGCTCCCGGAGGTAGCGGGGTGGCCTACGAGCAGTACTTC.

For this clone: This CDR3 is also generated by other DNA sequences in the sample. The rearrangement uses TRBV30 and TRBJ2-7; 12 bases are shared with TRBD2. The CDR3 runs 17 residues. Unmatched junction bases numbered 15, after V lost 3 bases and J lost 6 bases. Germline V gives CDR1 GTSNPN, CDR2 SVGIG (reference sequence). The CDR3 DNA reads as TGTGCCTGGAGGGAAACCCCTGGGACTAGCGGGCTCCGCGAGCAGTACTTC. Translated: CAWRETPGTSGLREQYF.

The rearrangement links TRBV11-1 to TRBJ2-7, with D perhaps being TRBD1 or TRBD2 (5 bases each). The CDR3 is 14 amino acids. V lost 6 bases and J lost 3, with 15 bases in between. CDR1 is SGHAT and CDR2 is FQDESV in the germline V gene (reference sequence). The CDR3, as DNA: TGTGCCAGCAGGCCGAGGGGAATAGTCTACGAGCAGTACTTC. Its protein product is CASRPRGIVYEQYF. Full variable domain (rest looked up from reference TRBV11-1 and TRBJ2-7): EAEVAQSPRYKITEKSQAVAFWCDPISGHATLYWYRQILGQGPELLVQFQDESVVDDSQLPKDRFSAERLKGVDSTLKIQPAELGDSAMYLCASRPRGIVYEQYFGPGTRLTVT.

V gene TRBV4-2 combines with J gene TRBJ1-1, with no clear D. Trimming shortened V by 4 bases and J by 1 base, and 7 bases separated the two germline ends. The germline V gene has CDR1 LGHNA and CDR2 YNFKEQ. The length of the CDR3 is 13 residues. The CDR3 DNA is TGTGCCAGCAGCCTGGGAGGGAACACTGAAGCTTTCTTT. This gives the protein CASSLGGNTEAFF.

The CDR3 sequence is CASSQPPVGGNEKLFF. In DNA, the CDR3 is TGCGCCAGCAGCCAACCCCCCGTGGGCGGGAATGAAAAACTGTTTTTT. V and J are TRBV4-3 and TRBJ1-4; no clear D gene. Trimming took off 2 bases at V and 5 bases at J, with 15 bases between the two ends. The V gene's germline CDR1 is LGHNA and CDR2 YSLEER. The length of the CDR3 is 16 residues.

The V call is TRBV11-2, the J call TRBJ2-7, with D perhaps TRBD2 (5 bases). V shed 5 bases and J shed 0 bases, with 11 bases lying between them. The CDR3 contains 14 residues. Per the germline V gene, CDR1 is SGHAT and CDR2 is FQNNGV. CDR3 residues: CASSPDLRSYEQYF. The CDR3 nucleotides read TGTGCCAGCAGCCCGGACTTACGCTCCTACGAGCAGTACTTC. Looking up the rest from reference TRBV11-2 and TRBJ2-7 gives the full variable domain: EAGVAQSPRYKIIEKRQSVAFWCNPISGHATLYWYQQILGQGPKLLIQFQNNGVVDDSQLPKDRFSAERLKGVDSTLKIQPAKLEDSAVYLCASSPDLRSYEQYFGPGTRLTVT.

The gene calls are TRBV29-1 and TRBJ1-5, with D possibly matching TRBD1 (5 bases). The CDR3 runs 12 residues. The V gene's germline CDR1 is SQVTM and CDR2 ANQGSEA. The ends were cut back, 5 bases at V and 3 bases at J, with 8 bases in the middle. CDR3 DNA sequence: TGCAGCGTTCAGGGTAACAATCAGCCCCAGCATTTT. Translated, it gives CSVQGNNQPQHF.

This clone was found a few times. The chain joins TRBV5-1 to TRBJ2-7, with D perhaps matching TRBD1 or TRBD2 (6 bases each). This CDR3 region has 15 residues. The V end lost 4 bases, the J end lost 1 base, and 15 bases lay between the germline ends. From germline, CDR1 is SGHRS and CDR2 YFSETQ. The CDR3 bases are TGCGCCAGCAGCCGCGCCGGGGGCTTATCCTACGAGCAGTACTTC. Its protein product is CASSRAGGLSYEQYF.

This clone appeared a few times. The V and J genes are TRBV10-3 and TRBJ2-7; D tentatively reads TRBD1 or TRBD2 (5 bases each). Germline V CDR1 and CDR2: ENHRY, SYGVKD. Trimming removed 6 bases from V and 6 bases from J, with 18 bases in between. The CDR3 is 14 residues long. CDR3: CAIRGDGTMVEQYF. The CDR3 coding sequence is TGTGCCATCAGGGGGGACGGAACTATGGTCGAGCAGTACTTC.

The chain couples TRBV7-6 to TRBJ1-1; no clear D gene. V was pared by 5 bases and J by 1 base, with 23 bases between. CDR3 size: 18 residues. CDR1 is SGHVS and CDR2 is FNYEAQ in the germline V gene. The CDR3 loop reads CASSIKIREPEKNTEAFF. The CDR3 DNA is TGTGCCAGCAGCATTAAGATCCGGGAACCCGAAAAGAACACTGAAGCTTTCTTT. The full variable domain, in which reference TRBV7-6 and TRBJ1-1 provide the parts outside the CDR3, is GAGVSQSPRYKVTKRGQDVALRCDPISGHVSLYWYRQALGQGPEFLTYFNYEAQQDKSGLPNDRFSAERPEGSISTLTIQRTEQRDSAMYRCASSIKIREPEKNTEAFFGQGTRLTVV.

This clone was recorded once. The chain has TRBV7-8 and TRBJ2-1; a possible D gene is TRBD1 (6 bases). This CDR3 comprises 12 residues. V was shortened by 6 bases and J by 6 bases, with 9 bases between the two germline ends. The germline V gene has CDR1 SGHVS and CDR2 FQNEAQ. This chain's CDR3 is CASRLQGNEQFF. DNA of the CDR3: TGTGCCAGCAGACTACAGGGCAATGAGCAGTTCTTC.

The chain recombines TRBV2 with TRBJ2-1; possibly TRBD2 for D (6 bases). There are 16 residues in the CDR3. V was shortened by 2 bases and J by 4 bases, with 15 bases between the two germline ends. CDR1 is SNHLY and CDR2 is FYNNEI in the germline V gene. CDR3 amino acids: CASSERRGSVYNEQFF. For the CDR3, the DNA is TGTGCCAGCAGTGAACGGCGGGGCAGTGTATACAATGAGCAGTTCTTC. Full variable domain (rest looked up from reference TRBV2 and TRBJ2-1): EPEVTQTPSHQVTQMGQEVILRCVPISNHLYFYWYRQILGQKVEFLVSFYNNEISEKSEIFDDQFSVERPDGSNFTLKIRSTKLEDSAMYFCASSERRGSVYNEQFFGPGTRLTVL.

This sequence joins TRBV9 and TRBJ2-5, with D unclear. The CDR3 contains 13 residues. The germline CDR1 and CDR2 sequences are SGDLS and YYNGEE. Trimming removed 3 bases from V and 1 base from J, with 7 bases in between. The CDR3 here is CASSGTVQETQYF. Here the CDR3 DNA reads TGTGCCAGCAGCGGGACGGTCCAAGAGACCCAGTACTTC.

This clone counts as medium-sized. The chain uses TRBV7-8 and TRBJ1-1; no definite D call. CDR1 and CDR2 from the germline V gene are SGHVS and FQNEAQ. The V end was cut by 4 bases, the J end by 9 bases, with 9 bases between. The CDR3 contains 11 residues. The CDR3 nucleotides are TGTGCCAGCAGCTCAATAGGGAAAGCTTTCTTT. Translated: CASSSIGKAFF.

J is TRBJ1-2 and V is TRBV11-2; TRBD1 might be the D (6 bases). Per the germline V gene, CDR1 is SGHAT and CDR2 is FQNNGV. The CDR3 has 16 residues. V dropped 0 bases and J dropped 4 bases, with 15 bases sitting between them. This CDR3 is CASSLDNRELGYGYTF. The CDR3 nucleotides read TGTGCCAGCAGCTTAGATAACAGGGAGTTGGGCTATGGCTACACCTTC.

CDR3 DNA: TGTGCCAGCAGTGAAGACCGGAGCTCCTACAATGAGCAGTTCTTC. Protein sequence: CASSEDRSSYNEQFF. The chain links TRBV2 to TRBJ2-1; D not resolved. The CDR3 has 15 residues. Germline V gene sequence: CDR1 SNHLY, CDR2 FYNNEI. V lost 1 base to trimming and J lost 0 bases, with 7 bases between them.

The chain uses TRBV19 and TRBJ1-5; D is uncertain. The ends were cut back, 2 bases at V and 7 bases at J, with 9 bases in the middle. The CDR3 spans 13 residues. Germline V lookup: CDR1 LNHDA, CDR2 SQIVND (reference sequence). The CDR3 nucleotides read TGTGCCAGTAGTATAAGTGCAGGCCAGCCCCAGCATTTT. It encodes CASSISAGQPQHF.

V and J are TRBV9 and TRBJ1-1; D gene uncertain. The CDR3 length is 14 residues. Trimming cost V 0 bases and J 3 bases, with 9 bases left between them. Germline CDR1 reads SGDLS; CDR2 reads YYNGEE. The CDR3 sequence: CASSVGGRDTEAFF. The DNA of the CDR3 is TGTGCCAGCAGCGTAGGAGGTAGGGACACTGAAGCTTTCTTT.

The V call is TRBV19, the J call TRBJ2-7; tentatively, D is TRBD2 (5 bases). Trimming removed 5 bases at V and 6 bases at J, with 14 bases between. Germline V gene data show CDR1 as LNHDA and CDR2 as SQIVND (reference sequence). This CDR3 contains 13 residues. The CDR3 DNA reads as TGTGCCAGTAGTCCGGGGAGTTTGGGCGAGCAGTACTTC. This gives the protein CASSPGSLGEQYF. The full variable domain, with the rest looked up from reference TRBV19 and TRBJ2-7, is DGGITQSPKYLFRKEGQNVTLSCEQNLNHDAMYWYRQDPGQGLRLIYYSQIVNDFQKGDIAEGYSVSREKKESFPLTVTSAQKNPTAFYLCASSPGSLGEQYFGPGTRLTVT.

This clone has more than one count but fewer than ten. The V and J genes are TRBV30 and TRBJ2-1; tentatively, D is TRBD1 (6 bases). Germline V gene lookup returns CDR1 GTSNPN and CDR2 SVGIG (reference sequence). The CDR3 runs 15 residues. V lost 1 base to trimming and J lost 4 bases, with 14 bases between them. The DNA of the CDR3 is TGTGCCTGGAGTGGCCCCCCAAGGGGGTACAATGAGCAGTTCTTC. Translated, it gives CAWSGPPRGYNEQFF.

The chain is built from TRBV4-1 and TRBJ2-6, with unresolved D. Germline lookup yields CDR1 MGHRA and CDR2 YSYEKL. This CDR3 spans 13 amino acids. V lost 3 bases and J lost 4, with 4 bases in between. CDR3 coding DNA: TGCGCCAGCAGCCATCTAGGGGCCAACGTCCTGACTTTC. Amino acid sequence: CASSHLGANVLTF.

V and J are TRBV6-5 and TRBJ2-7; D is unclear. The CDR3 is 14 residues long. V shed 0 bases and J shed 2 bases, with 8 bases lying between them. From germline, CDR1 is MNHEY and CDR2 SVGAGI. The CDR3 region has the DNA TGTGCCAGCAGTTACTCGAGTTCAGCCTACGAGCAGTACTTC. Amino acids: CASSYSSSAYEQYF.